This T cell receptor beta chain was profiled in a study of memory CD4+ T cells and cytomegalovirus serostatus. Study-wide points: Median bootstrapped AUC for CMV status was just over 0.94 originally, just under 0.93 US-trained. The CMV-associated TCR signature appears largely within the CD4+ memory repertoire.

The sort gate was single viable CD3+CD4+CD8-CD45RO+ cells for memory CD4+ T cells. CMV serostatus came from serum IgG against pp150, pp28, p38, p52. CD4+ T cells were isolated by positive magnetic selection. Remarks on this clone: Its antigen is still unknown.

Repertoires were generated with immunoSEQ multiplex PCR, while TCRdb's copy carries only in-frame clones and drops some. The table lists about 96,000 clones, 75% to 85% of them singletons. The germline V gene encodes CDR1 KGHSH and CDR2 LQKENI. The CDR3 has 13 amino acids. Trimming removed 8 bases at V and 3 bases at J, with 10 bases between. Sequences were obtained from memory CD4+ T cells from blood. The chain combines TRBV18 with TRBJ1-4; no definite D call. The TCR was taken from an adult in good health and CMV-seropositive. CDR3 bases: TGTGCCAGCCAGGCCGGAGCTAATGAAAAACTGTTTTTT. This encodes CASQAGANEKLFF.